The 4 T cell receptor beta chains listed next were all sequenced from one sample in a study of blood T cells in healthy people across ages. It was with a sample-barcoded 5' primer and a J-beta primer mix that a second PCR of roughly 6 to 12 cycles was run. A single record per CDR3 protein comes from TCRdb applying MiXCR to the 5' RACE reads. This table has about 800,000 distinct CDR3 sequences, 20% to 25% appearing once. The sample was also reused in another study, on T cells of mothers and their children.

The source material was blood. Receptors were obtained from a boy aged 5 to 17 in good health.

The table lists this clonotype with a few counts. The rearrangement links TRBV12-3 or TRBV12-4 to TRBJ1-4; D is uncertain. V shed 3 bases and J shed 6 bases, with 11 bases lying between them. The CDR3 has 14 residues. CDR3 sequence (DNA): TGTGCCAGCAGTTTTCATGGGTTTTATGAAAAACTGTTTTTT. It encodes CASSFHGFYEKLFF.

This clonotype showed up just a few times. The chain combines TRBV4-2 with TRBJ2-3, with D perhaps TRBD1 or TRBD2 (5 bases each). V gave up 0 bases and J gave up 6 bases, with 10 bases separating them. CDR1 LGHNA and CDR2 YNFKEQ come from the germline V gene. The CDR3 covers 14 residues. CDR3 residues: CASSQDMGTDTQYF. DNA for the CDR3: TGTGCCAGCAGCCAAGATATGGGGACGGATACGCAGTATTTT.

This clonotype occurred many times. This rearrangement joins TRBV7-9 to TRBJ2-6, with D maybe TRBD2 (6 bases). The germline V and J ends were trimmed by 5 bases and 0 bases, with 14 bases remaining between them. Germline V CDR1 and CDR2: SEHNR, FQNEAQ (reference sequence). The CDR3 is made up of 17 amino acids. This CDR3 reads CASSDSQDYSGANVLTF. Here the CDR3 DNA reads TGTGCCAGCAGCGACTCTCAGGACTACTCTGGGGCCAACGTCCTGACTTTC.

This clonotype was picked up a small number of times. V and J are TRBV4-3 and TRBJ2-7, with 14 nucleotides matching TRBD2. CDR3 length: 16 amino acids. V dropped 4 bases and J dropped 2; count of bases not matched to a gene: 4. In germline, CDR1 is LGHNA, CDR2 YSLEER. DNA of the CDR3: TGCGCCAGCAGCCGCGGGACTAGCGGGGGTCCCTACGAGCAGTACTTC. Translation: CASSRGTSGGPYEQYF.